Listed below are T cell receptor beta chains from one sample, sequenced in a study of blood T cell repertoires in COVID-19. Data came from immunoSEQ multiplex PCR; TCRdb stores just in-frame clones and leaves some out. The top ten clones hold around 9% of a sample with about 92,000 clones, roughly 75% of them seen once. Sample: peripheral blood. Receptors were obtained from a man aged 50 or older who had recovered from COVID-19. Each CDR3 is given with its conserved first and last residue. D genes are given only for firm matches. Part of the rows lack a size; the others show once, few, many or a class for expanded clones.

TRBJ1-4 TRBD1 once TRBV7-7 CASSLPDRGDNEKLFF TGTGCCAGCAGCCTACCTGACAGGGGTGATAATGAAAAACTGTTTTTT
TRBJ2-1 - - TRBV19 CASSSRGAIGNEQFF TGTGCCAGTAGTAGTCGGGGGGCGATCGGCAATGAGCAGTTCTTC
TRBJ1-1 TRBD1 - TRBV11-3 CASSTQGQQAFF TGTGCCAGCAGCACCCAGGGACAGCAAGCTTTCTTT
TRBJ1-2 - once TRBV6-5 CASRNPTGDYGYTF TGTGCCAGCAGAAACCCCACGGGTGACTATGGCTACACCTTC
TRBJ2-3 TRBD2 - TRBV11-2 CASSYNPQRGTSNTQYF TGTGCCAGCAGCTACAACCCCCAGCGGGGGACATCAAATACGCAGTATTTT
TRBJ1-1 - - TRBV28 CASSFEVLYAEAFF TGTGCCAGCAGTTTTGAGGTTCTCTACGCTGAAGCTTTCTTT
TRBJ1-2 - - TRBV5-4 CASSLADRKYGYTF TGTGCCAGCAGCTTGGCCGACAGAAAATATGGCTACACCTTC
TRBJ1-5 TRBD1 - TRBV27 CASSPLTGWGNQPQHF TGTGCCAGCAGTCCACTGACAGGGTGGGGCAATCAGCCCCAGCATTTT
TRBJ2-2 - - TRBV6-5 CASSLTVLNTGELFF TGTGCCAGCAGCCTGACAGTCCTGAACACCGGGGAGCTGTTTTTT
TRBJ1-4 - - TRBV4-3 CASSQDFLSPGGLFF TGCGCCAGCAGCCAAGATTTTTTATCGCCAGGTGGACTGTTTTTT
TRBJ1-3 TRBD1 - TRBV30 CAWTRDRGPGNTIYF TGTGCCTGGACGAGAGACAGGGGGCCTGGAAACACCATATATTTT
TRBJ2-5 - - TRBV9 CASSVGQGGWETQYF TGTGCCAGCAGCGTTGGACAGGGAGGGTGGGAGACCCAGTACTTC
TRBJ1-5 - - TRBV6-5 CASRARGGGNQPQHF TGTGCCAGCAGGGCCAGGGGCGGCGGCAATCAGCCCCAGCATTTT
TRBJ1-1 - - TRBV5-1 CASSPDISYNTEAFF TGCGCCAGCAGCCCGGACATTTCCTATAACACTGAAGCTTTCTTT
TRBJ1-3 TRBD1 few TRBV30 CAFNRGRAGNTIYF TGTGCCTTCAACAGGGGCAGGGCAGGAAACACCATATATTTT
TRBJ2-1 - many TRBV6-1 CASSDGGEQFF TGTGCCAGCAGTGACGGGGGTGAGCAGTTCTTC
TRBJ1-2 - - TRBV6-5 CASSRSTADYGYTF TGTGCCAGCAGTCGGTCTACAGCTGACTATGGCTACACCTTC
TRBJ2-1 TRBD2 - TRBV9 CASSVGTSGGHNEQFF TGTGCCAGCAGCGTAGGGACTAGCGGGGGCCACAATGAGCAGTTCTTC
TRBJ1-1 - few TRBV5-6 CASSLGWGDEAFF TGTGCCAGCAGCCTAGGATGGGGAGATGAAGCTTTCTTT
TRBJ1-2 - - TRBV27 CASPPREGTTNYGYTF TGTGCCAGCCCCCCAAGGGAGGGAACCACTAACTATGGCTACACCTTC
TRBJ2-1 TRBD2 - TRBV18 CASLGTTYNEQFF TGTGCCAGCCTTGGGACTACCTACAATGAGCAGTTCTTC
TRBJ1-2 - few TRBV7-8 CASSPLTGALYTF TGTGCCAGCAGCCCCCTGACAGGCGCCCTGTACACCTTC
TRBJ2-1 - - TRBV7-3 CASSLGGRGGHNEQFF TGTGCCAGCAGCTTAGGAGGGCGGGGAGGTCACAATGAGCAGTTCTTC
TRBJ1-3 - many TRBV6-5 CASRRGISGNTIYF TGTGCCAGCAGACGGGGGATTTCTGGAAACACCATATATTTT
TRBJ1-5 - few TRBV19 CASSISGVDQPQHF TGTGCCAGTAGTATATCAGGGGTTGATCAGCCCCAGCATTTT
TRBJ2-1 - - TRBV7-6 CASSLLIGGSSYNEQFF TGTGCCAGCAGCCTACTTATTGGAGGGAGCTCCTACAATGAGCAGTTCTTC
TRBJ2-1 - - TRBV7-9 CASSLTWGAYNEQFF TGTGCCAGCAGCTTAACGTGGGGGGCCTACAATGAGCAGTTCTTC
TRBJ2-1 TRBD1 - TRBV28 CASSLVFRTGSGIDEQFF TGTGCCAGCAGTTTGGTGTTCAGGACAGGGAGTGGAATCGATGAGCAGTTCTTC
TRBJ2-7 - - TRBV18 CASSAGTNYEQYF TGTGCCAGCTCCGCCGGGACAAACTACGAGCAGTACTTC
TRBJ2-7 TRBD1 - TRBV6-2/TRBV6-3 CASSYGRDRSSYEQYF TGTGCCAGCAGTTACGGCAGGGACAGGAGTTCCTACGAGCAGTACTTC
TRBJ1-4 - - TRBV30 CAWSNRVIGEKLFF TGTGCCTGGAGCAACAGGGTTATTGGCGAAAAACTGTTTTTT
TRBJ2-4 - once TRBV28 CASSLTSTKNIQYF TGTGCCAGCAGTCTGACTAGTACCAAAAACATTCAGTACTTC
TRBJ2-3 - - TRBV10-3 CAISGGGMGTDTQYF TGTGCCATCAGTGGAGGAGGAATGGGCACAGATACGCAGTATTTT